These T cell receptor beta chains were read from a single sample in a study of blood T cell repertoires in COVID-19. Only in-frame clones appear in the TCRdb table, and some are missing; sequencing was by immunoSEQ multiplex PCR. The sample shows 140,000 or so clones, approximately 84% of them seen only once. The sample comprised PBMCs or T cells enriched from blood (not recorded which). The receptors shown here come from a woman aged 18-30 years who had been exposed to COVID-19. CDR3s include the opening cysteine and the closing phenylalanine or tryptophan.

V | CDR3
TRBV5-1 | CASSVEQQANTEAFF
TRBV5-8 | CASSLYLRTSGSYNEQFF
TRBV11-2 | CASSPWGPYGYTF
TRBV6-2/TRBV6-3 | CASSQGTSGMDEQFF
TRBV5-8 | CASSLVEGGELFF
TRBV27 | CASSYDRGYYGYTF
TRBV7-9 | CASSLEPSGNTIYF
TRBV6-5 | CATKGSGETQYF
TRBV30 | CAWGKGTGDSNQPQHF
TRBV6-5 | CASSSHWAGETYEQYF
TRBV7-9 | CASSLEENYGYTF
TRBV19 | CASRKGTRYEQYF
TRBV5-1 | CASSPGTGGQNEKLFF
TRBV6-4 | CASSEGTGGNEQFF
TRBV28 | CASSLLGQGGRGNTEAFF
TRBV2 | CASKIKDSNNSPLHF